In its sample, the clone carrying this T cell receptor (beta chain) was seen a few times. Germline trimming cut 6 bases from V and 6 bases from J; bases unmatched to any gene: 5. CDR3 length: 12 residues. Germline-derived CDR1 and CDR2 are SQVTM and ANQGSEA. CDR3 regions were amplified by Arm-PCR using iRepertoire HTBI primers to build TCR beta libraries. MiXCR, run by TCRdb on the multiplex PCR reads, gives a single entry per CDR3 protein. This table has roughly 400,000 distinct CDR3 sequences, less than 25% appearing once. Time point: persistent/refractory GD, antithyroid drugs over 5 years with positive TRAb. Extracted RNA from PBMCs served as the source of the TCR library. The source of the sample is a study of regulatory T cells in long-lasting Graves disease. Study details: The study counted Graves' disease as persistent given over 5 years of antithyroid drugs and positive TSH receptor antibodies.

V usage is TRBV29-1 and J usage is TRBJ1-3; TRBD1 matches at 7 bases. The sequences come from peripheral blood mononuclear cells (PBMCs), collected when the disease was refractory, from a patient treated with antithyroid drugs. The source is a female donor with Graves disease. CDR3: CSVLGGVNTIYF. The DNA for the CDR3 is TGCAGCGTACTAGGGGGCGTAAACACCATATATTTT.